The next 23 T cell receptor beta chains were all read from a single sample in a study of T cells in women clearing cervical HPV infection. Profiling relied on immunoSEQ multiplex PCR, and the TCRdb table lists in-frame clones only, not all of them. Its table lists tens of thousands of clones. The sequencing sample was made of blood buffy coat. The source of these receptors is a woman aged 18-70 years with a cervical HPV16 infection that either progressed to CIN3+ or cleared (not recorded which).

CDR3 protein: CAWLPLGLADQETQYF. The CDR3 DNA, read in part, is TGTGCCTGGTTACCTTTGGGACTAGCGGACCAAGAGACG. The chain combines TRBV5-4 with TRBJ2-3; 11 positions agree with TRBD2. From the germline J gene comes the end of the CDR3, since the read stops 3 residues before it. This CDR3 contains 16 residues. Germline CDR1 SGHNT, CDR2 YYREEE (reference sequence).

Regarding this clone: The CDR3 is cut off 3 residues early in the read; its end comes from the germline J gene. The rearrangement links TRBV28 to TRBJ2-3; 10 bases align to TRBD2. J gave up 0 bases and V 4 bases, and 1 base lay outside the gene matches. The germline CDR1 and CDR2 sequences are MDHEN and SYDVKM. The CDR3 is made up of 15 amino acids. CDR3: CASSSSGGSTDTQYF. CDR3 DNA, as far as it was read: TGTGCCAGCAGTTCTAGCGGGGGTAGCACAGATACG.

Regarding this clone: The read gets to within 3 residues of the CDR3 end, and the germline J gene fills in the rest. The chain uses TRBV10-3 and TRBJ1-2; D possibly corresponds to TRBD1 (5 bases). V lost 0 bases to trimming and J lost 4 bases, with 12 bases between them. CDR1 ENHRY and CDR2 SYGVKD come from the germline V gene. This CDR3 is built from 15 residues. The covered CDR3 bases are TGTGCCATCAGTGAGTCCCGGCAGGGAACCTATGGC. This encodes CAISESRQGTYG. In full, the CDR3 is CAISESRQGTYGYTF.

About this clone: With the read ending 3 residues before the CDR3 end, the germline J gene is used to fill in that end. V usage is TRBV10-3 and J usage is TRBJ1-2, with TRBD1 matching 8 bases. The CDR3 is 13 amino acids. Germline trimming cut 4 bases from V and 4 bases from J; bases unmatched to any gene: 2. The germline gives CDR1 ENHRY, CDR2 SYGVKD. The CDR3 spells CAISGGQGYGYTF. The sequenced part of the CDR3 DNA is TGTGCCATCAGTGGAGGACAGGGCTATGGC.

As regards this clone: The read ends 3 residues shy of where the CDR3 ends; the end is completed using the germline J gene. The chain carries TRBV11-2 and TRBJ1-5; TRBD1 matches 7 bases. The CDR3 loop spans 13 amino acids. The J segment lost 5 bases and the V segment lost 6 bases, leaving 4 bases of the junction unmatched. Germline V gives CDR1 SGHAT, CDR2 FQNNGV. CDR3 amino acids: CASSRQGDQPQHF. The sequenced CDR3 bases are TGTGCCAGCAGTCGACAGGGAGATCAGCCC.

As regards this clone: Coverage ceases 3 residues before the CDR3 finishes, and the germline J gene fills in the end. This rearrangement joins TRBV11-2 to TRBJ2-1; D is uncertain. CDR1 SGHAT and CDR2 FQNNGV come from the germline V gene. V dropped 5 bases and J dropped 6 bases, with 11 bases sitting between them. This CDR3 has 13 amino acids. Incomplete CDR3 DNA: TGTGCCAGCAGCCTCTATTACAGCAATGAG. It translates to CASSLYYSNE. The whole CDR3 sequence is CASSLYYSNEQFF.

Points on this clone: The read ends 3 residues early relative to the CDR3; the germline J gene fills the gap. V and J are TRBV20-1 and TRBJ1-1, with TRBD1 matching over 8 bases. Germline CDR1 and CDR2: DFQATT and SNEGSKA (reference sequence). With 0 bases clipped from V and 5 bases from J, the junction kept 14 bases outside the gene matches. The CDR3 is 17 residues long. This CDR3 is CSARDRGSSTGATEAFF. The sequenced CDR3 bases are TGCAGTGCTAGAGATCGGGGCTCTTCGACAGGGGCTACTGAA.

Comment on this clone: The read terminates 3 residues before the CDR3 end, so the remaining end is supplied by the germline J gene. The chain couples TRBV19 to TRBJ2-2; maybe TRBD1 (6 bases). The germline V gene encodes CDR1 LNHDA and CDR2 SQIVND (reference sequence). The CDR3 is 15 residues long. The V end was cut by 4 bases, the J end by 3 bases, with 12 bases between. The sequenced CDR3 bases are TGTGCCAGTAGTACTGACAGGTTTGACACCGGGGAG. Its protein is CASSTDRFDTGE. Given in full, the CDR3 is CASSTDRFDTGELFF.

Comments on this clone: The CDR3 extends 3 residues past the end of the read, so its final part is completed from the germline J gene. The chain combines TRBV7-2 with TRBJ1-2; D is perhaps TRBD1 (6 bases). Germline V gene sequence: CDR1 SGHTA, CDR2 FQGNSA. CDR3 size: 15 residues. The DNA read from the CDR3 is TGTGCCAGCAGCTTACTAGCGGGGGGGCTCAATGAC. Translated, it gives CASSLLAGGLND. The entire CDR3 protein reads CASSLLAGGLNDYTF.

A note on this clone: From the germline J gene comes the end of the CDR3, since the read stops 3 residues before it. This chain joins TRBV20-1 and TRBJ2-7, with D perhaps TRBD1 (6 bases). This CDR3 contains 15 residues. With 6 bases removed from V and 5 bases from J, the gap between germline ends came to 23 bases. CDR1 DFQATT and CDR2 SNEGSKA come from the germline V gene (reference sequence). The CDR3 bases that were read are TGCAGTGCGCTACCCAGGGCAAGGGGGAACGACGAG. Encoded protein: CSALPRARGNDE. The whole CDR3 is CSALPRARGNDEQYF.

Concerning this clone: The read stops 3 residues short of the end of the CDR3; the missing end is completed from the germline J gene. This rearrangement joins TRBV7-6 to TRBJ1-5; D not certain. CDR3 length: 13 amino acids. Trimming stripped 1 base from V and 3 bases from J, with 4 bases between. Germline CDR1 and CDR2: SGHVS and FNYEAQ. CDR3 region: CASSLVANQPQHF. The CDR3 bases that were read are TGTGCCAGCAGCTTAGTGGCCAATCAGCCC.

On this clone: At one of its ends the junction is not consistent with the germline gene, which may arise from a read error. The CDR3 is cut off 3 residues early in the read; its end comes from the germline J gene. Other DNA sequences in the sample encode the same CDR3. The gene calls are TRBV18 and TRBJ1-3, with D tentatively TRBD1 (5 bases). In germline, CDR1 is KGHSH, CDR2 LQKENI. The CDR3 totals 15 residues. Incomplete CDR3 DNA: TGTGCCAGCTCCCCCGCCGCAGGGTCTGGAAACACA. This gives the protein CASSPAAGSGNT. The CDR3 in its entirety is CASSPAAGSGNTIYF.

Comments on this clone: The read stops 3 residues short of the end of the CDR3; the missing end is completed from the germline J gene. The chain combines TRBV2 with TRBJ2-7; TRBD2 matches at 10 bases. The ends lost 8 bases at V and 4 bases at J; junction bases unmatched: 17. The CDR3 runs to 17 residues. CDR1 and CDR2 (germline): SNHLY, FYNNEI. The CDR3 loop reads CASSRFPGLAVKYEQYF. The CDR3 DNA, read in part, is TGTGCCAGCTCGCGGTTTCCCGGACTAGCGGTTAAGTACGAG.

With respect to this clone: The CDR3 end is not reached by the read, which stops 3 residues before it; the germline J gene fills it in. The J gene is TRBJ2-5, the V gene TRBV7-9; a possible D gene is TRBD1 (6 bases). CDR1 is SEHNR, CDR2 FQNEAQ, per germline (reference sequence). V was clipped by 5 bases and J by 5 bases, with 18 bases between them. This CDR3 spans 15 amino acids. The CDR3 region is CASSRSGVQWETQYF. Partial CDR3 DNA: TGTGCCAGCAGCCGGTCAGGGGTCCAGTGGGAGACC.

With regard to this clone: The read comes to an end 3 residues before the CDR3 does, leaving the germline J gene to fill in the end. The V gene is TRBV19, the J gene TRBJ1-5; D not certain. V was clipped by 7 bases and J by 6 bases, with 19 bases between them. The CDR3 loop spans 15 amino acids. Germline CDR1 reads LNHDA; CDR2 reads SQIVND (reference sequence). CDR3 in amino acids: CASNPGGWAGQPQHF. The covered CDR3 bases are TGTGCCAGTAACCCCGGCGGGTGGGCCGGTCAGCCC. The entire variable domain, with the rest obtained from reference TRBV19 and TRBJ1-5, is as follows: DGGITQSPKYLFRKEGQNVTLSCEQNLNHDAMYWYRQDPGQGLRLIYYSQIVNDFQKGDIAEGYSVSREKKESFPLTVTSAQKNPTAFYLCASNPGGWAGQPQHFGDGTRLSIL.

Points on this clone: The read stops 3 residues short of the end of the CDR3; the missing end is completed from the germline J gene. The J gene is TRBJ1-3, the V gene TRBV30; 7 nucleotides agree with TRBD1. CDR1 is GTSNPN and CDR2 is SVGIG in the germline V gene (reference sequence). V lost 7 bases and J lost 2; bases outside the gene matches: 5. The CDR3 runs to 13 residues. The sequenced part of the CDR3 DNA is TGTGCCTTAGACAGGGCGGCTGGAAACACC. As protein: CALDRAAGNT. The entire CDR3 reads CALDRAAGNTIYF.

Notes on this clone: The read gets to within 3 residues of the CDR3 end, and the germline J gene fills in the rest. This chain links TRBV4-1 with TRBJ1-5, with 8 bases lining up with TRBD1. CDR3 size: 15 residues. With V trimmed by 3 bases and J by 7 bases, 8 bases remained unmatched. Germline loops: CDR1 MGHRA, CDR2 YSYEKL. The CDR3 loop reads CASSHATGDQQPQHF. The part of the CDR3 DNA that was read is TGCGCCAGCAGCCACGCGACAGGGGATCAGCAGCCC.

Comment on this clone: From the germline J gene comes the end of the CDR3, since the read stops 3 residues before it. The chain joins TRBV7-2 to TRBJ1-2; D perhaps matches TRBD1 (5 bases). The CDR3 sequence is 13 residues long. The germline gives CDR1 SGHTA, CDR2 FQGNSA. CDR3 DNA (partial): TGTGCCAGCAGCGTCGGGACTATTGAGAGC. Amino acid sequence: CASSVGTIES. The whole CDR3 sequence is CASSVGTIESYTF.

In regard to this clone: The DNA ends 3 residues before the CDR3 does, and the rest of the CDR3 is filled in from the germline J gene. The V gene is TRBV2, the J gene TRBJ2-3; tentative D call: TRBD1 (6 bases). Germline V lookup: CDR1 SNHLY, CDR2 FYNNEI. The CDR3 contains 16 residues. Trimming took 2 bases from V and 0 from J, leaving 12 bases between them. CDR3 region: CASSEFGQISTDTQYF. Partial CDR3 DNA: TGTGCCAGCAGTGAATTCGGACAGATTAGCACAGATACG.

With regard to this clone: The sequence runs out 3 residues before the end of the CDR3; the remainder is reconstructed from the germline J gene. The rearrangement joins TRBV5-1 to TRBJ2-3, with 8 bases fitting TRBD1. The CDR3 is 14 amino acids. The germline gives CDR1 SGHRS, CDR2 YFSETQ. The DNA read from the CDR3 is TGCGCCAGCAGCGATGACAGGGGTGGAGAGACG. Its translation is CASSDDRGGET. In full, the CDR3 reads CASSDDRGGETQYF. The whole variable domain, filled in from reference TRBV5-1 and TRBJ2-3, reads KAGVTQTPRYLIKTRGQQVTLSCSPISGHRSVSWYQQTPGQGLQFLFEYFSETQRNKGNFPGRFSGRQFSNSRSEMNVSTLELGDSALYLCASSDDRGGETQYFGPGTRLTVL.

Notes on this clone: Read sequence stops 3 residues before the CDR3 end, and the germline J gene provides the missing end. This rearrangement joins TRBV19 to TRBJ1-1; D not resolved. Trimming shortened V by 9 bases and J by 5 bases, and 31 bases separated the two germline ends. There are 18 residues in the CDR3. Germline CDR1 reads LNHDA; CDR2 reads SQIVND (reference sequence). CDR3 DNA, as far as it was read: TGTGCCAGCTCGTATCGCCCGAGGAGGGCCTTATCCAATACTGAA. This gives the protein CASSYRPRRALSNTE. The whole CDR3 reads CASSYRPRRALSNTEAFF.

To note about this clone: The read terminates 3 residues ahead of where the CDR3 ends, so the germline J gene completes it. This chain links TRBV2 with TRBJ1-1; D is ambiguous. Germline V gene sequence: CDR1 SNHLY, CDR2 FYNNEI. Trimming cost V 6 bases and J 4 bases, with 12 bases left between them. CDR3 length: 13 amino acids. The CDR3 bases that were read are TGTGCCAGCAGCGACGAGAGCGGCACTGAA. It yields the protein CASSDESGTE. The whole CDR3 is CASSDESGTEAFF.

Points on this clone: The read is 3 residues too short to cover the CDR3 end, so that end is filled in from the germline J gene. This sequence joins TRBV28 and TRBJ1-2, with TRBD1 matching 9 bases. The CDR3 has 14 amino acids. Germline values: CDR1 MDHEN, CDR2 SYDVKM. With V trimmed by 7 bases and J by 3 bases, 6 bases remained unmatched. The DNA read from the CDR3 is TGTGCCAGCAACCCAGGGGACAGGGACTATGGC. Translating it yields CASNPGDRDYG. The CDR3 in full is CASNPGDRDYGYTF.